What follows are 12 T cell receptor beta chains derived from one specimen sequenced in a study. TCRdb reprocessed the 5' RACE reads with MiXCR, giving one entry per CDR3 protein. This table holds about 64,000 distinct CDR3 sequences, approximately 23% found once. Sequencing input: memory CD4+ T cells sorted from a lymph node. Subset meaning: memory CD4+ T cells, CD4+CD45RO+CD25-. The receptors stem from a female donor with breast cancer.

This clonotype has more than one count but fewer than ten. The chain combines TRBV5-5 with TRBJ2-5; 10 bases line up with TRBD2. Germline V gene data show CDR1 as SGHKS and CDR2 as YYEKEE (reference sequence). CDR3 length equals 16 residues. V dropped 0 bases and J dropped 4; count of bases not matched to a gene: 6. CDR3 sequence reads: CASSLAPSGRGETQYF. The CDR3 DNA follows: TGTGCCAGCAGCTTGGCTCCCAGCGGGAGGGGAGAGACCCAGTACTTC.

The rearrangement joins TRBV7-2 to TRBJ1-2, with 7 bases that match TRBD1. Germline V gene sequence: CDR1 SGHTA, CDR2 FQGNSA. V gave up 5 bases and J gave up 5 bases; unmatched junction bases: 8. This CDR3 spans 14 amino acids. The CDR3 is CASSGTGATYGYTF. In DNA, the CDR3 is TGTGCCAGCAGCGGCACAGGGGCAACATATGGCTACACCTTC.

This clonotype has a count of ten or more. The rearrangement joins TRBV20-1 to TRBJ2-7; TRBD2 matches 8 bases. Germline CDR1 reads DFQATT; CDR2 reads SNEGSKA (reference sequence). The CDR3 is 13 amino acids. The V segment lost 7 bases and the J segment 0 bases; nucleotides outside the gene matches: 5. As DNA, the CDR3 is TGCAGTGTCCCAGCGGGGGTCTCCTACGAGCAGTACTTC. Translated: CSVPAGVSYEQYF.

The rearrangement uses TRBV27 and TRBJ2-1; 10 nucleotides agree with TRBD2. The CDR3 loop spans 18 amino acids. J was trimmed by 0 bases and V by 11 bases; bases with no gene match: 16. Germline V gene lookup returns CDR1 MNHEY and CDR2 SMNVEV (reference sequence). The CDR3 reads CAGWGLAYTSSSYNEQFF. DNA for the CDR3: TGTGCCGGTTGGGGACTAGCGTATACCTCGAGCTCCTACAATGAGCAGTTCTTC.

This clonotype has only one observation. The chain carries TRBV5-5 and TRBJ2-1; 10 nucleotides line up with TRBD2. Germline-derived CDR1 and CDR2 are SGHKS and YYEKEE (reference sequence). The CDR3 loop spans 15 amino acids. V was clipped by 6 bases and J by 8 bases; unmatched bases: 11. In DNA, the CDR3 is TGTGCCAGCAAAAGCTCTGCTAGCGGGAGTTATGAGCAGTTCTTC. As protein: CASKSSASGSYEQFF.

This clonotype was observed a few times. This chain connects TRBV7-9 to TRBJ1-1; possibly TRBD1 for D (6 bases). This CDR3 contains 18 residues. V was trimmed by 2 bases and J by 0 bases, leaving 19 bases between them. CDR1 and CDR2 (germline): SEHNR, FQNEAQ (reference sequence). This CDR3 is CASSLTHGGFQMNTEAFF. In DNA form, the CDR3 reads TGTGCCAGCAGCTTAACCCACGGGGGCTTCCAGATGAACACTGAAGCTTTCTTT.

The chain carries TRBV7-2 and TRBJ2-2; D remains unclear. The V end lost 3 bases, the J end lost 6 bases, and 11 bases lay between the germline ends. The CDR3 is made up of 14 amino acids. CDR1 is SGHTA and CDR2 is FQGNSA in the germline V gene. As DNA, the CDR3 is TGTGCCAGCAGCTTCCGTCACGGCGCCGGGGAGCTGTTTTTT. It translates to CASSFRHGAGELFF.

There are a few counts of this clonotype. CDR3 nucleotide sequence: TGCGCCAGCAGTTGGCTAGGGCCAAACAATGAGCAGTTCTTC. Translating it yields CASSWLGPNNEQFF. The genes are TRBV5-1 and TRBJ2-1; D call uncertain. Germline V gene lookup returns CDR1 SGHRS and CDR2 YFSETQ. The CDR3 consists of 14 residues. The V end lost 5 bases, the J end lost 5 bases, and 14 bases lay between the germline ends.

This clonotype was detected many times. The rearrangement uses TRBV7-9 and TRBJ2-3, with D possibly matching TRBD1 (5 bases). Germline-derived CDR1 and CDR2 are SEHNR and FQNEAQ (reference sequence). The CDR3 is 14 amino acids. Trimming stripped 3 bases from V and 2 bases from J, with 9 bases between. This CDR3 reads CASSFDRDTDTQYF. The CDR3 bases are TGTGCCAGCAGCTTCGACAGAGACACAGATACGCAGTATTTT.

Remarks on this clonotype: This likely comes from a read error, as the CDR3 has no conserved phenylalanine or tryptophan at its end. The genes are TRBV25-1 and TRBJ2-7; possibly TRBD1 for D (6 bases). Germline V gene data show CDR1 as MGHDK and CDR2 as SYGVNS. The V and J ends lost 6 bases and 6 bases respectively, with 18 bases between them. The CDR3 spans 14 residues. DNA of the CDR3: TGTGCCAGCAGGAAGCCAGGGGTCCCTTCCGAGCAGTACCTC. This codes for CASRKPGVPSEQYL.

This chain uses TRBV7-9 with TRBJ2-7, with 9 nucleotides matching TRBD2. Trimming at V came to 3 bases and at J to 1 base, leaving 4 bases not matched to a gene. The length of the CDR3 is 15 residues. From germline, CDR1 is SEHNR and CDR2 FQNEAQ (reference sequence). CDR3 sequence (DNA): TGTGCCAGCAGCTTTAGCGGGAGTAGTTCCTACGAGCAGTACTTC. Amino acid sequence: CASSFSGSSSYEQYF.

This rearrangement joins TRBV5-6 to TRBJ1-1; 7 bases fit TRBD1. Unmatched junction bases numbered 5, after V lost 3 bases and J lost 3 bases. Germline values: CDR1 SGHDT, CDR2 YYEEEE. This CDR3 spans 14 amino acids. The CDR3 loop is CASSYTTGDTEAFF. The CDR3 DNA follows: TGTGCCAGCAGCTACACCACAGGGGACACTGAAGCTTTCTTT.